The 9 T cell receptor beta chains listed next were all sequenced from one sample in a study of OX40 agonist ivuxolimab in advanced cancers. The assay was immunoSEQ multiplex PCR, and TCRdb's table has in-frame clones only and misses some. The sample has some 18,000 clones, about 70% seen once. The sample here was CD4+ or CD8+ T cells sorted from blood, taken in a trial of the OX40 agonist ivuxolimab. These receptors were collected from an adult with an advanced solid tumor such as melanoma, head and neck, liver or kidney cancer.

In DNA, the CDR3 is TGTGCCACCAGCAGAGTTCTAGCGGGAGTGGAGACCCAGTACTTC. Its translation is CATSRVLAGVETQYF. The rearrangement joins TRBV15 to TRBJ2-5; 10 positions match TRBD2. Per germline, CDR1 LNHNV and CDR2 YYDKDF (reference sequence). Germline trimming cut 1 base from V and 5 bases from J; bases unmatched to any gene: 4. CDR3 length equals 15 residues.

The J gene is TRBJ1-1, the V gene TRBV19; D call uncertain. The CDR3 sequence is 15 residues long. Germline V gene data show CDR1 as LNHDA and CDR2 as SQIVND (reference sequence). With 5 bases removed from V and 5 bases from J, the gap between germline ends came to 18 bases. The CDR3 coding sequence is TGTGCCAGTAGTCGCCACGCGGGCGGCGGAACTGAAGCTTTCTTT. Translation: CASSRHAGGGTEAFF.

This clone was counted a few times. The chain is built from TRBV25-1 and TRBJ2-7; D remains unclear. The V gene's germline CDR1 is MGHDK and CDR2 SYGVNS. This CDR3 spans 12 amino acids. The V end was cut by 3 bases, the J end by 0 bases, with 3 bases between. The DNA for the CDR3 is TGTGCCAGCAGTGATTTCTCCTACGAGCAGTACTTC. Amino acid sequence: CASSDFSYEQYF.

The genes are TRBV4-3 and TRBJ1-1; D perhaps matches TRBD1 (6 bases). The CDR3 is 16 residues long. Trimming pared 0 bases from V and 4 bases from J, leaving 15 bases between. The germline gives CDR1 LGHNA, CDR2 YSLEER. The DNA of the CDR3 is TGCGCCAGCAGCCAAGACCCGGGGGCGCTGAGCACTGAAGCTTTCTTT. It translates to CASSQDPGALSTEAFF.

The rearrangement links TRBV19 to TRBJ2-7; 10 bases agree with TRBD2. The CDR3 sequence is 15 residues long. Trimming cost V 0 bases and J 4 bases; bases outside gene matches: 3. Germline loops: CDR1 LNHDA, CDR2 SQIVND (reference sequence). The CDR3 protein is CASSIDPSGSYEQYF. As DNA, the CDR3 is TGTGCCAGTAGTATAGATCCTAGCGGGAGTTACGAGCAGTACTTC. The whole variable domain, remainder taken from reference TRBV19 and TRBJ2-7, is DGGITQSPKYLFRKEGQNVTLSCEQNLNHDAMYWYRQDPGQGLRLIYYSQIVNDFQKGDIAEGYSVSREKKESFPLTVTSAQKNPTAFYLCASSIDPSGSYEQYFGPGTRLTVT.

Concerning this clone itself: Possible read error: a much larger clone is one base away. This chain links TRBV27 with TRBJ2-7; the D is unclear. Germline loops: CDR1 MNHEY, CDR2 SMNVEV (reference sequence). With 5 bases removed from V and 0 bases from J, the gap between germline ends came to 2 bases. This CDR3 contains 11 residues. The CDR3 DNA sequence: TGTGCCAGCAGTCTCTCCTACGAGCAGTACTTC. It codes for CASSLSYEQYF.

The V and J genes are TRBV5-4 and TRBJ2-7; TRBD1 aligns across 8 bases. V gave up 1 base and J gave up 5 bases; unmatched junction bases: 5. Germline V gene data show CDR1 as SGHNT and CDR2 as YYREEE (reference sequence). This CDR3 comprises 14 residues. In nucleotides, the CDR3 is TGTGCCAGCAGCTTGCAGGACAGGGACCACGAGCAGTACTTC. This sequence encodes CASSLQDRDHEQYF.

The CDR3 sequence: CASSIGGGEQFF. Written as DNA, the CDR3 is TGTGCCAGTAGTATAGGGGGGGGTGAGCAGTTCTTC. The J gene is TRBJ2-1, the V gene TRBV19; TRBD2 aligns across 7 bases. The CDR3 runs 12 residues. CDR1 LNHDA and CDR2 SQIVND come from the germline V gene (reference sequence). V lost 1 base and J lost 9; bases outside the gene matches: 0.

This clone is a singleton in its sample. This chain connects TRBV19 to TRBJ1-1, with 11 bases aligning to TRBD1. V was pared by 4 bases and J by 6 bases, with 10 bases of the junction left unmatched. Germline loops: CDR1 LNHDA, CDR2 SQIVND (reference sequence). The CDR3 sequence is 16 residues long. The CDR3 nucleotides read TGTGCCAGTAGTACCCGGACAGGGGGCGATAGCTCTGAAGCTTTCTTT. Translation gives CASSTRTGGDSSEAFF. The whole variable domain, remainder taken from reference TRBV19 and TRBJ1-1, is DGGITQSPKYLFRKEGQNVTLSCEQNLNHDAMYWYRQDPGQGLRLIYYSQIVNDFQKGDIAEGYSVSREKKESFPLTVTSAQKNPTAFYLCASSTRTGGDSSEAFFGQGTRLTVV.